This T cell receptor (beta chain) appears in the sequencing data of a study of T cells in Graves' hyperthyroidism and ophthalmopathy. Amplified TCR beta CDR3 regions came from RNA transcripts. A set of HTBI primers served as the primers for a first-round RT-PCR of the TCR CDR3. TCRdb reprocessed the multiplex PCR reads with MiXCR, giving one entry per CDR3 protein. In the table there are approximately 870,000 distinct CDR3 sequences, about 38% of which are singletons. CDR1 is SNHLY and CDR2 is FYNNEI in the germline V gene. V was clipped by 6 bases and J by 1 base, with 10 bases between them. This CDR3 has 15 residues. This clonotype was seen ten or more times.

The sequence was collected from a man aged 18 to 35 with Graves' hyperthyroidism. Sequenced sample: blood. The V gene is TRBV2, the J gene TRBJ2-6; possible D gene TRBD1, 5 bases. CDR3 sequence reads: CASRGDRSGANVLTF. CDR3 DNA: TGTGCCAGCAGGGGTGACAGATCTGGGGCCAACGTCCTGACTTTC.